The 28 T cell receptor beta chains given below trace back to one sample, sequenced in a study of Graves' ophthalmopathy and Graves' hyperthyroidism. For repertoire sequencing, the TCR beta CDR3 regions were amplified from RNA transcripts. HTBI primers primed a first-round RT-PCR, and a second-round multiplex PCR followed. In TCRdb, the multiplex PCR reads were re-called with MiXCR into one record per CDR3 protein. This table holds around 660,000 distinct CDR3 sequences, roughly 41% found once. The sequenced sample consisted of peripheral blood. Receptor source: an adult man with Graves' ophthalmopathy.

This clonotype was counted at least ten times. The chain combines TRBV7-3 with TRBJ2-2; no clear D gene. Trimming stripped 5 bases from V and 5 bases from J, with 12 bases between. This CDR3 has 14 residues. The germline V gene encodes CDR1 SGHTA and CDR2 FQGTGA. The CDR3, as DNA: TGTGCCAGCAGCATAGAGTCACGGACCGGGGAGCTGTTTTTT. The encoded protein is CASSIESRTGELFF.

This clonotype was found many times. The rearrangement links TRBV13 to TRBJ2-7; D ambiguous. Germline V gene data show CDR1 as PRHDT and CDR2 as FYEKMQ (reference sequence). Trimming cost V 6 bases and J 0 bases, with 9 bases left between them. This CDR3 is built from 13 residues. The DNA for the CDR3 is TGTGCCAGCAGTCGAGTAGACTCCTACGAGCAGTACTTC. It encodes CASSRVDSYEQYF.

V gene TRBV5-1 combines with J gene TRBJ1-1; D is unresolved. Per germline, CDR1 SGHRS and CDR2 YFSETQ. Trimming took off 6 bases at V and 5 bases at J, with 20 bases between the two ends. CDR3 length equals 15 residues. The CDR3 sequence: CASTEGLRVGTEAFF. The CDR3 region has the DNA TGCGCCAGCACCGAAGGGTTGAGGGTTGGAACTGAAGCTTTCTTT.

This chain links TRBV24-1 with TRBJ2-2, with TRBD1 matching over 8 bases. Germline assignment: CDR1 KGHDR and CDR2 SFDVKD. The CDR3 is made up of 15 amino acids. V was pared by 6 bases and J by 5 bases, with 7 bases of the junction left unmatched. Written as DNA, the CDR3 is TGTGCCACCAGTCCCCAGGGGGCAACGACCGGGGAGCTGTTTTTT. It codes for CATSPQGATTGELFF.

The V call is TRBV9, the J call TRBJ2-2; D gene uncertain. From germline, CDR1 is SGDLS and CDR2 YYNGEE. The V end lost 5 bases, the J end lost 2 bases, and 16 bases lay between the germline ends. The CDR3 consists of 16 residues. CDR3 sequence: CASRSTSDENTGELFF. CDR3 nucleotides: TGTGCCAGCAGGTCGACATCGGATGAAAACACCGGGGAGCTGTTTTTT.

This clonotype was counted ten times or more. J is TRBJ1-6 and V is TRBV5-1; no reliable D call. Germline V gene data show CDR1 as SGHRS and CDR2 as YFSETQ. Trimming shortened V by 4 bases and J by 7 bases, and 9 bases separated the two germline ends. CDR3 length equals 13 residues. CDR3 in DNA: TGCGCCAGCAGCCTCGAGAACAATTCACCCCTCCACTTT. Its translation: CASSLENNSPLHF.

This clonotype was picked up many times. This rearrangement joins TRBV9 to TRBJ1-2; weak D call: TRBD1 (6 bases). This CDR3 is built from 14 residues. V was shortened by 5 bases and J by 2 bases, with 13 bases between the two germline ends. CDR1 and CDR2 from the germline V gene are SGDLS and YYNGEE. The CDR3 DNA reads as TGTGCCAGCAGGGCCGCCGACAGGAACTATGGCTACACCTTC. Its translation: CASRAADRNYGYTF.

V usage is TRBV27 and J usage is TRBJ1-2, with a weak D call TRBD1 (6 bases). Between the trimmed V and J ends, which lost 4 bases and 6 bases, there was a span of 18 bases. The CDR3 extends over 15 amino acids. Germline lookup yields CDR1 MNHEY and CDR2 SMNVEV (reference sequence). Here the CDR3 reads CASSSPGQRADGYTF. In DNA form, the CDR3 reads TGTGCCAGCAGTTCTCCCGGACAGCGAGCAGATGGCTACACCTTC.

This clonotype was recorded at least ten times. The chain is built from TRBV9 and TRBJ2-2; D ambiguous. Germline V gives CDR1 SGDLS, CDR2 YYNGEE. This CDR3 contains 13 residues. Trimming cost V 0 bases and J 6 bases, with 6 bases left between them. CDR3 bases: TGTGCCAGCAGCGTAGTGAGTTCCGGGGAGCTGTTTTTT. This sequence encodes CASSVVSSGELFF.

The CDR3 protein is CASRTGLGYGYTF. The CDR3 coding sequence is TGTGCCAGCAGGACAGGCCTGGGGTATGGCTACACCTTC. This chain links TRBV24-1 with TRBJ1-2, with 7 bases aligning to TRBD1. The CDR3 contains 13 residues. With 11 bases clipped from V and 5 bases from J, the junction kept 10 bases outside the gene matches. CDR1 and CDR2 (germline): KGHDR, SFDVKD.

This clonotype has at least ten counts. The chain couples TRBV20-1 to TRBJ2-7, with D possibly being TRBD2 (6 bases). The CDR3 runs 13 residues. Per the germline V gene, CDR1 is DFQATT and CDR2 is SNEGSKA (reference sequence). Trimming removed 1 base from V and 7 bases from J, with 14 bases in between. CDR3: CSARVGGRREQYF. CDR3 nucleotide sequence: TGCAGTGCTAGAGTGGGAGGCAGACGGGAGCAGTACTTC.

The chain links TRBV7-3 to TRBJ2-5, with 8 nucleotides matching TRBD2. Unmatched junction bases numbered 6, after V lost 4 bases and J lost 5 bases. This CDR3 is 14 amino acids long. Germline V lookup: CDR1 SGHTA, CDR2 FQGTGA. This CDR3 reads CASSSSGGGETQYF. Written as DNA, the CDR3 is TGTGCCAGCAGCTCGTCGGGAGGGGGGGAGACCCAGTACTTC.

The V and J genes are TRBV6-6 and TRBJ2-2; D is possibly TRBD2 (5 bases). Germline V gives CDR1 MNHNY, CDR2 SVGAGI (reference sequence). The CDR3 is made up of 17 amino acids. Trimming removed 4 bases from V and 1 base from J, with 16 bases in between. CDR3 amino acids: CASSSNLDWQNTGELFF. CDR3 DNA sequence: TGTGCCAGCAGTTCGAATCTGGACTGGCAGAACACCGGGGAGCTGTTTTTT.

In this sample, this clonotype turned up many times. The chain has TRBV5-1 and TRBJ1-2; tentatively, D is TRBD1 (6 bases). The CDR3 is 14 amino acids. Trimming pared 5 bases from V and 4 bases from J, leaving 15 bases between. CDR1 is SGHRS, CDR2 YFSETQ, per germline. The CDR3 sequence: CASSSRDTGYGYTF. DNA of the CDR3: TGCGCCAGCAGTAGCCGGGACACAGGCTATGGCTACACCTTC.

There are many counts of this clonotype. The CDR3 spells CASSYGGTNTEAFF. The CDR3 nucleotides read TGTGCCAGCAGTTACGGGGGGACGAACACTGAAGCTTTCTTT. The J gene is TRBJ1-1, the V gene TRBV6-5; tentatively, D is TRBD1 (5 bases). Trimming cost V 2 bases and J 1 base, with 8 bases left between them. Germline values: CDR1 MNHEY, CDR2 SVGAGI. The CDR3 has 14 residues.

The rearrangement joins TRBV19 to TRBJ1-1; 11 bases align to TRBD1. The CDR3 contains 15 residues. Germline CDR1 is LNHDA and CDR2 is SQIVND (reference sequence). The J segment lost 6 bases and the V segment lost 7 bases, leaving 10 bases of the junction unmatched. The CDR3 here is CASTGTGGGRAEAFF. CDR3 DNA sequence: TGTGCCAGTACGGGGACAGGGGGAGGTCGGGCTGAAGCTTTCTTT.

The chain has TRBV9 and TRBJ1-4, with D unclear. The germline V gene encodes CDR1 SGDLS and CDR2 YYNGEE. Between the trimmed V and J ends, which lost 1 base and 10 bases, there was a span of 11 bases. This CDR3 has 13 amino acids. The CDR3: CASSVTSSGKLFF. Written as DNA, the CDR3 is TGTGCCAGCAGCGTAACAAGCTCTGGAAAACTGTTTTTT.

J is TRBJ1-5 and V is TRBV12-3 or TRBV12-4; no definite D call. The V and J ends lost 6 bases and 0 bases respectively, with 15 bases between them. The CDR3 has 16 amino acids. The CDR3 region has the DNA TGTGCCAGCAGCCAAGATTATCCCTTTAGCAATCAGCCCCAGCATTTT. Its protein product is CASSQDYPFSNQPQHF.

The V and J genes are TRBV20-1 and TRBJ2-6; perhaps TRBD1 as D (6 bases). V was pared by 4 bases and J by 4 bases, with 14 bases between. Germline CDR1 DFQATT, CDR2 SNEGSKA (reference sequence). The CDR3 is made up of 15 amino acids. This CDR3 reads CSATRTVGGANVLTF. CDR3 nucleotide sequence: TGCAGTGCTACCCGGACAGTCGGCGGGGCCAACGTCCTGACTTTC.

This chain uses TRBV12-5 with TRBJ1-5, with D maybe TRBD1 (6 bases). From germline, CDR1 is LGHNT and CDR2 FRNRAP. Trimming removed 1 base at V and 7 bases at J, with 20 bases between. This CDR3 is built from 17 residues. The CDR3 region has the DNA TGTGCTAGTGGTTTGGATTCAAGGGGGGAAGCCAAACAGCCCCAGCATTTT. The encoded protein is CASGLDSRGEAKQPQHF. Full variable domain (outside the CDR3, taken from reference TRBV12-5 and TRBJ1-5): DARVTQTPRHKVTEMGQEVTMRCQPILGHNTVFWYRQTMMQGLELLAYFRNRAPLDDSGMPKDRFSAEMPDATLATLKIQPSEPRDSAVYFCASGLDSRGEAKQPQHFGDGTRLSIL.

With regard to this clonotype: Its ends do not fully match the called genes, so a read error is possible. The chain uses TRBV12-3 or TRBV12-4 and TRBJ2-7; D may be TRBD2 (6 bases). The CDR3 covers 16 residues. CDR3 residues: CGSSSTSGLGGYEQYF. The CDR3 DNA sequence: TGTGGCAGCAGTTCAACCTCAGGGCTGGGGGGTTACGAGCAGTACTTC.

Regarding this clonotype: A clone one base away is much larger, so this may be a read error. The chain recombines TRBV7-3 with TRBJ1-2; TRBD1 might be the D (6 bases). Germline V CDR1 and CDR2: SGHTA, FQGTGA. The V end was cut by 4 bases, the J end by 5 bases, with 14 bases between. CDR3 size: 14 residues. As DNA, the CDR3 is TGTGCCAGCAGCTCGGGACACGGAATATATGGCTACACCTTC. Protein product: CASSSGHGIYGYTF.

The V call is TRBV10-3, the J call TRBJ1-3; no clear D. This CDR3 has 13 residues. Germline V gene sequence: CDR1 ENHRY, CDR2 SYGVKD. V was cut by 8 bases and J by 0 bases, with 8 bases left in between. In nucleotides, the CDR3 is TGTGCCATCGGATGGGACTCTGGAAACACCATATATTTT. Its translation is CAIGWDSGNTIYF.

This clonotype was seen a handful of times. V gene TRBV7-3 combines with J gene TRBJ1-5; a possible D gene is TRBD1 (6 bases). Germline loops: CDR1 SGHTA, CDR2 FQGTGA. Deletions cut 5 bases from V and 7 bases from J, with 18 bases between. This CDR3 contains 15 residues. DNA for the CDR3: TGTGCCAGCAGCCGATCCAGGGGCTACGAGCAGCCCCAGCATTTT. This encodes CASSRSRGYEQPQHF.

This rearrangement joins TRBV5-5 to TRBJ1-1; 7 bases map to TRBD1. The V gene's germline CDR1 is SGHKS and CDR2 YYEKEE (reference sequence). Trimming removed 8 bases from V and 3 bases from J; junction bases left unmatched: 16. The CDR3 totals 16 residues. The CDR3: CASQLLRTGPYTEAFF. In DNA, the CDR3 is TGTGCCAGTCAGCTTTTGAGGACAGGACCCTACACTGAAGCTTTCTTT.

This clonotype was found many times. J is TRBJ1-4 and V is TRBV20-1, with D uncertain. With 2 bases removed from V and 0 bases from J, the gap between germline ends came to 7 bases. The length of the CDR3 is 14 residues. CDR1 is DFQATT, CDR2 SNEGSKA, per germline (reference sequence). CDR3 amino acids: CSARRPATNEKLFF. The CDR3 DNA follows: TGCAGTGCTAGACGGCCTGCAACTAATGAAAAACTGTTTTTT.

A word on this clonotype: Without the conserved terminal phenylalanine or tryptophan, this CDR3 likely stems from a read error. The genes are TRBV15 and TRBJ2-7, with a possible D match to TRBD1 (6 bases). The ends were cut back, 5 bases at V and 3 bases at J, with 11 bases in the middle. Looked up from germline, CDR1 is LNHNV and CDR2 is YYDKDF (reference sequence). The CDR3 consists of 13 residues. The CDR3 nucleotides read TGTGCCACCAGCGTTGCACAGGGCTACGAGCAGTACCTC. It translates to CATSVAQGYEQYL.

This clonotype has a handful of counts. The chain couples TRBV24-1 to TRBJ2-2, with 9 bases that match TRBD1. This CDR3 is built from 16 residues. J lost 1 base, V lost 4 bases, and 3 bases had no gene match. CDR1 is KGHDR and CDR2 is SFDVKD in the germline V gene. DNA for the CDR3: TGTGCCACCAGTGACGCGACAGGGGGGAACACCGGGGAGCTGTTTTTT. Translated, it gives CATSDATGGNTGELFF.